The rows below give T cell receptor beta chains drawn from one sample of a study of monozygotic twins with inflammatory bowel disease. No DNA is given; TCRdb re-called the 5' RACE reads and lists each CDR3 protein once. This sample's table reports around 400,000 distinct CDR3 sequences. Sequenced material: blood. These receptors originate from a human donor with ulcerative colitis or Crohn's disease, or a healthy co-twin of an affected twin (not recorded which). CDR3s include the opening cysteine and the closing phenylalanine or tryptophan.

v_call: TRBV20-1; j_call: TRBJ2-7; cdr3_aa: CSANLLAGVDHEQYF
v_call: TRBV13; j_call: TRBJ2-1; cdr3_aa: CASSLRGAHNEQFF
v_call: TRBV7-2; j_call: TRBJ2-6; cdr3_aa: CASTTGANVLTF
v_call: TRBV11-2; j_call: TRBJ1-1; cdr3_aa: CASSPTITMNTEAFF
v_call: TRBV29-1; j_call: TRBJ2-7; cdr3_aa: CSGRQGSEQYF
v_call: TRBV5-5; j_call: TRBJ2-2; cdr3_aa: CASSPDNPNTGELFF
v_call: TRBV20-1; j_call: TRBJ2-3; cdr3_aa: CSARDSMISTDTQYF
v_call: TRBV12-3/TRBV12-4; j_call: TRBJ1-3; cdr3_aa: CASTRHGGGNLHSGNTIYF
v_call: TRBV2; j_call: TRBJ2-1; cdr3_aa: CASRSQLIYNEQFF
v_call: TRBV10-3; j_call: TRBJ2-3; cdr3_aa: CAISESGGTPGTQYF
v_call: TRBV7-9; j_call: TRBJ2-1; cdr3_aa: CASSLSPTEREVPFF
v_call: TRBV9; j_call: TRBJ2-5; cdr3_aa: CASSVGTGPHQYF
v_call: TRBV5-1; j_call: TRBJ2-3; cdr3_aa: CASSLGTSGPDTQYF
v_call: TRBV12-3/TRBV12-4; j_call: TRBJ1-2; cdr3_aa: CASRQQDTEPYYGYTF
v_call: TRBV5-1; j_call: TRBJ2-7; cdr3_aa: CASSRTSGNYEQYF
v_call: TRBV20-1; j_call: TRBJ2-5; cdr3_aa: CSARDGTGPQETQYF
v_call: TRBV12-3/TRBV12-4; j_call: TRBJ2-3; cdr3_aa: CASSFRGGTGTDTQYF
v_call: TRBV20-1; j_call: TRBJ2-2; cdr3_aa: CSATSAGANTGELFF